The present T cell receptor beta chain was sequenced within a study of cytomegalovirus exposure and HLA in healthy donors. Study-level points and caveats: The dataset shows that most TCR sequences were rare, while some public TCRs occurred in many donors. Follow-up analysis found HLA locus-dependent TCR association rates, highest for DRB1 and lowest for HLA-C. A later analysis linked a missense variant in DCLRE1C to the trimming of TCR beta V and J genes.

For this clone: Its antigen is undetermined.

This CDR3 region has 16 residues. Germline V gene sequence: CDR1 SGDLS, CDR2 YYNGEE. Trimming removed 0 bases from V and 5 bases from J; junction bases left unmatched: 3. Vbeta (60) and Jbeta (13) primers were used in the PCR. Assay: immunoSEQ multiplex PCR; the TCRdb copy retains only in-frame clones and omits some. The table records about 200,000 clones, approximately 88% of them present only once. The specimen was PBMCs. This TCR was recovered from a boy between 2 and 10 years old in good health and CMV-seronegative. The J gene is TRBJ2-1, the V gene TRBV9; the match to TRBD1 covers 12 bases. DNA of the CDR3: TGTGCCAGCAGCGTAGTGGGACAGGGGGCGAACAATGAGCAGTTCTTC. Translated, it gives CASSVVGQGANNEQFF.